A single sample gave rise to the 28 T cell receptor beta chains below, sequenced in a study of T-cell memory formation after mild COVID-19. TCRdb passed the 5' RACE reads through MiXCR, listing each CDR3 protein once. The repertoire has around 90,000 distinct CDR3 sequences, around 13% of them found once; the top ten carry roughly a quarter. The sequenced sample consisted of PBMCs or a T cell subset sorted from them (not recorded which). These receptors were collected from an adult woman who had mild COVID-19 (a few samples of this study predate the infection). Cell type and time point are not known.

J is TRBJ2-5 and V is TRBV7-6; no definite D call. The V end was cut by 2 bases, the J end by 4 bases, with 5 bases between. CDR3 size: 12 residues. Germline V gene lookup returns CDR1 SGHVS and CDR2 FNYEAQ. The CDR3 bases are TGTGCCAGCAGCTTATCCTTAGAGACCCAGTACTTC. As protein: CASSLSLETQYF.

Only a few counts were recorded for this clonotype. The V call is TRBV5-1, the J call TRBJ2-5, with D possibly being TRBD1 (5 bases). Germline V lookup: CDR1 SGHRS, CDR2 YFSETQ. This CDR3 has 17 residues. The V end lost 3 bases, the J end lost 4 bases, and 22 bases lay between the germline ends. DNA for the CDR3: TGCGCCAGCAGCTCCACCCGACTCTCAGGGTCGGGAGAGACCCAGTACTTC. It yields the protein CASSSTRLSGSGETQYF.

A few counts support this clonotype. The chain is built from TRBV7-9 and TRBJ2-7; maybe TRBD1 (6 bases). CDR3 length equals 18 residues. V was trimmed by 7 bases and J by 0 bases, leaving 25 bases between them. Germline assignment: CDR1 SEHNR and CDR2 FQNEAQ (reference sequence). The CDR3 DNA follows: TGTGCCAGCAACGGGGCCCCAAACAGGGCATCCCTCTCCTACGAGCAGTACTTC. Translated: CASNGAPNRASLSYEQYF.

The chain couples TRBV6-5 to TRBJ2-1; 8 nucleotides agree with TRBD1. Trimming took 2 bases from V and 5 from J; bases not matched to a gene: 5. This CDR3 is 15 amino acids long. The germline CDR1 and CDR2 sequences are MNHEY and SVGAGI. CDR3 nucleotide sequence: TGTGCCAGCAGTTACGGACAGGGCCTAGACAATGAGCAGTTCTTC. It yields the protein CASSYGQGLDNEQFF.

The genes are TRBV7-2 and TRBJ1-2, with 12 positions matching TRBD1. The V gene's germline CDR1 is SGHTA and CDR2 FQGNSA. The CDR3 spans 16 residues. With 5 bases clipped from V and 4 bases from J, the junction kept 8 bases outside the gene matches. The CDR3 here is CASSPAGTGGPYGYTF. The DNA of the CDR3 is TGTGCCAGCAGCCCAGCCGGGACAGGGGGCCCCTATGGCTACACCTTC.

The chain recombines TRBV6-2 or TRBV6-3 with TRBJ2-7; no clear D. The CDR3 runs 15 residues. CDR1 is MNHEY and CDR2 is SVGEGT in the germline V gene. V was cut by 0 bases and J by 2 bases, with 11 bases left in between. The CDR3 sequence is CASSYSMGSTYEQYF. The CDR3 nucleotides are TGTGCCAGCAGTTACTCGATGGGCAGCACCTACGAGCAGTACTTC.

The sample holds a few counts of this clonotype. This chain uses TRBV6-1 with TRBJ1-1; the match to TRBD1 covers 11 bases. After removal of 3 bases from V and 2 bases from J, the junction contained 5 bases not matched to a gene. Looked up from germline, CDR1 is MNHNS and CDR2 is SASEGT. This CDR3 comprises 16 residues. The CDR3 is CASSDWDRGVNTEAFF. The CDR3 DNA is TGTGCCAGCAGTGACTGGGACAGGGGGGTTAACACTGAAGCTTTCTTT.

The genes are TRBV9 and TRBJ2-2; 9 positions match TRBD2. The germline V gene has CDR1 SGDLS and CDR2 YYNGEE. The trim removed 9 bases at V and 4 bases at J, leaving 16 bases unmatched. The CDR3 contains 17 residues. CDR3 amino acids: CATSRGGAGGVTGELFF. The CDR3 bases are TGTGCCACCTCCCGGGGGGGAGCGGGAGGCGTCACCGGGGAGCTGTTTTTT.

This clonotype was seen once. The gene calls are TRBV7-8 and TRBJ2-7; no definite D call. Germline CDR1 reads SGHVS; CDR2 reads FQNEAQ. Trimming shortened V by 5 bases and J by 6 bases, and 11 bases separated the two germline ends. The CDR3 loop spans 12 amino acids. CDR3 DNA: TGTGCCAGCAGCGCCCAAGCTCCCGAGCAGTACTTC. This codes for CASSAQAPEQYF.

Comments on this clonotype: This may stem from a read error, because a much larger clone lies one nucleotide away. This chain links TRBV12-3 or TRBV12-4 with TRBJ2-7; 7 nucleotides agree with TRBD2. There are 13 residues in the CDR3. With V trimmed by 3 bases and J by 3 bases, 2 bases remained unmatched. CDR3 nucleotides: TGTGCCAGCAGTTTTTGGGGGGGCTACGAGCAGTACTTC. This codes for CASSFWGGYEQYF.

The table lists this clonotype with many counts. The chain carries TRBV24-1 and TRBJ2-3, with D possibly TRBD2 on 5 matching bases. V was clipped by 9 bases and J by 0 bases, with 9 bases between them. CDR1 KGHDR and CDR2 SFDVKD come from the germline V gene. The CDR3 is made up of 13 amino acids. This chain's CDR3 is CATSGFSTDTQYF. The CDR3 DNA sequence: TGTGCCACCTCGGGATTTAGCACAGATACGCAGTATTTT.

The rearrangement joins TRBV13 to TRBJ2-7, with 11 bases fitting TRBD2. The CDR3 is 13 residues long. Unmatched junction bases numbered 4, after V lost 8 bases and J lost 4 bases. CDR1 is PRHDT, CDR2 FYEKMQ, per germline (reference sequence). The CDR3 coding sequence is TGTGCCAGCGGCCCTAGCGGGAGGTACGAGCAGTACTTC. It encodes CASGPSGRYEQYF.

This clonotype was seen a handful of times. V gene TRBV20-1 combines with J gene TRBJ2-1, with 10 bases matching TRBD2. The CDR3 covers 16 residues. The junction had 9 bases not matched to a gene; V was cut back by 3 bases and J by 4 bases. Germline V lookup: CDR1 DFQATT, CDR2 SNEGSKA (reference sequence). The CDR3 bases are TGCAGTGCTAGTCGACCCCGACTAGCGGGTTACAATGAGCAGTTCTTC. This codes for CSASRPRLAGYNEQFF.

This clonotype was seen more than once but under ten times. The V call is TRBV5-1, the J call TRBJ2-7, with D possibly being TRBD1 (5 bases). V was cut by 2 bases and J by 2 bases, with 17 bases left in between. CDR1 is SGHRS, CDR2 YFSETQ, per germline. This CDR3 has 16 residues. Written as DNA, the CDR3 is TGCGCCAGCAGCTTTGGCCTGACAGAAGTGACCTACGAGCAGTACTTC. Translating it yields CASSFGLTEVTYEQYF.

The chain carries TRBV20-1 and TRBJ2-1; 7 bases map to TRBD2. The CDR3 is made up of 16 amino acids. The germline V gene encodes CDR1 DFQATT and CDR2 SNEGSKA (reference sequence). The V segment lost 2 bases and the J segment 6 bases; nucleotides outside the gene matches: 13. In nucleotides, the CDR3 is TGCAGTGCTAGACCTCGGACTAGTCCATCGATCAATGAGCAGTTCTTC. Residues: CSARPRTSPSINEQFF.

The J gene is TRBJ2-7, the V gene TRBV29-1; 8 bases agree with TRBD1. V lost 3 bases, J lost 1 base, and 2 bases stayed unmatched. This CDR3 comprises 13 residues. The germline V gene encodes CDR1 SQVTM and CDR2 ANQGSEA. In DNA, the CDR3 is TGCAGCGTTGAGCGGGACAGGTCCTACGAGCAGTACTTC. Protein product: CSVERDRSYEQYF.

The CDR3: CASSQAGSPGEEQYF. In nucleotides, the CDR3 is TGCGCCAGCAGCCAAGCGGGCTCTCCGGGGGAGGAGCAGTACTTC. The chain recombines TRBV4-1 with TRBJ2-7; maybe TRBD2 (6 bases). CDR3 size: 15 residues. Germline V gives CDR1 MGHRA, CDR2 YSYEKL. V was trimmed by 1 base and J by 7 bases, leaving 17 bases between them.

This clonotype occurred a few times. The rearrangement uses TRBV3-1 and TRBJ2-7; D remains ambiguous. V lost 0 bases and J lost 6, with 15 bases in between. Germline V gene lookup returns CDR1 LGHDT and CDR2 YNNKEL (reference sequence). This CDR3 is 15 amino acids long. CDR3: CASSQDNMQVTEQYF. CDR3 coding DNA: TGTGCCAGCAGCCAAGATAACATGCAGGTCACCGAGCAGTACTTC.

This clonotype has more than one count but fewer than ten. V gene TRBV6-5 combines with J gene TRBJ1-6; 7 bases agree with TRBD1. The CDR3 extends over 15 amino acids. J lost 5 bases, V lost 2 bases, and 3 bases had no gene match. The germline V gene has CDR1 MNHEY and CDR2 SVGAGI. CDR3 sequence reads: CASSYGTDHNSPLHF. CDR3 DNA sequence: TGTGCCAGCAGTTACGGGACAGATCATAATTCACCCCTCCACTTT.

The chain combines TRBV6-2 or TRBV6-3 with TRBJ2-5; 11 bases fit TRBD2. Germline CDR1 reads MNHEY; CDR2 reads SVGEGT. J lost 4 bases, V lost 4 bases, and 5 bases had no gene match. The CDR3 has 15 residues. The CDR3 coding sequence is TGTGCCAGCAGTTGGCCGACTAGCGGGGTAGAGACCCAGTACTTC. The encoded protein is CASSWPTSGVETQYF.

The table lists this clonotype with a few counts. The V gene is TRBV3-1, the J gene TRBJ1-2; no clear D. The CDR3 extends over 14 amino acids. Trimming stripped 0 bases from V and 3 bases from J, with 8 bases between. CDR1 is LGHDT, CDR2 YNNKEL, per germline (reference sequence). The CDR3 DNA reads as TGTGCCAGCAGCCAAGATGGGCGGGACTATGGCTACACCTTC. It is translated as CASSQDGRDYGYTF.

The table lists this clonotype with a few counts. This chain joins TRBV12-3 or TRBV12-4 and TRBJ1-2; weak D call: TRBD1 (6 bases). Between the trimmed V and J ends, which lost 4 bases and 8 bases, there was a span of 20 bases. The length of the CDR3 is 15 residues. In DNA form, the CDR3 reads TGTGCCAGCAGTTCCCCTGTGGGGGGCGGAAAAGGCTACACCTTC. It codes for CASSSPVGGGKGYTF.

J is TRBJ2-3 and V is TRBV15; TRBD2 matches at 12 bases. Germline CDR1 reads LNHNV; CDR2 reads YYDKDF (reference sequence). J was trimmed by 6 bases and V by 2 bases; bases with no gene match: 6. There are 16 residues in the CDR3. DNA of the CDR3: TGTGCCACCAGCAGACGAGGACTAGCGGGGACCGATACGCAGTATTTT. This codes for CATSRRGLAGTDTQYF.

V usage is TRBV7-9 and J usage is TRBJ1-2; 7 bases align to TRBD1. The CDR3 spans 14 residues. Germline CDR1 is SEHNR and CDR2 is FQNEAQ (reference sequence). The trim removed 5 bases at V and 4 bases at J, leaving 7 bases unmatched. The CDR3 loop reads CASSGDREFYGYTF. The CDR3 DNA is TGTGCCAGCAGCGGAGACAGGGAGTTCTATGGCTACACCTTC.

This clonotype was observed a handful of times. The chain is built from TRBV5-1 and TRBJ2-7; TRBD1 matches 11 bases. Germline CDR1 is SGHRS and CDR2 is YFSETQ. The V gene end was trimmed by 4 bases and the J gene end by 4 bases; junction bases not matched to a gene: 10. CDR3 length equals 16 residues. This CDR3 is CASSAPRDRGTYEQYF. CDR3 sequence (DNA): TGCGCCAGCAGCGCCCCCCGGGACAGGGGGACATACGAGCAGTACTTC.

This clonotype has just one count. The chain employs TRBV20-1 and TRBJ1-2; D might be TRBD1 (5 bases). From germline, CDR1 is DFQATT and CDR2 SNEGSKA (reference sequence). With 2 bases removed from V and 6 bases from J, the gap between germline ends came to 16 bases. The length of the CDR3 is 14 residues. The CDR3 nucleotides are TGCAGTGCTAGATCCAACAGGAACGTCCATGGCTACACCTTC. Protein sequence: CSARSNRNVHGYTF.

The chain uses TRBV29-1 and TRBJ2-3; TRBD2 aligns across 10 bases. Germline-derived CDR1 and CDR2 are SQVTM and ANQGSEA. V was pared by 3 bases and J by 0 bases, with 3 bases of the junction left unmatched. The CDR3 is 15 residues long. As DNA, the CDR3 is TGCAGCGTTGACTTACTAGCGGGGAGCACAGATACGCAGTATTTT. Residues: CSVDLLAGSTDTQYF.

The table lists this clonotype with many counts. The chain joins TRBV5-1 to TRBJ2-3; D is ambiguous. Germline V lookup: CDR1 SGHRS, CDR2 YFSETQ. This CDR3 comprises 14 residues. The V gene lost 2 bases and the J gene lost 2 bases, with 9 bases spanning the gap. The CDR3 nucleotides are TGCGCCAGCAGCTTCAGGACCTACACAGATACGCAGTATTTT. Translation: CASSFRTYTDTQYF.